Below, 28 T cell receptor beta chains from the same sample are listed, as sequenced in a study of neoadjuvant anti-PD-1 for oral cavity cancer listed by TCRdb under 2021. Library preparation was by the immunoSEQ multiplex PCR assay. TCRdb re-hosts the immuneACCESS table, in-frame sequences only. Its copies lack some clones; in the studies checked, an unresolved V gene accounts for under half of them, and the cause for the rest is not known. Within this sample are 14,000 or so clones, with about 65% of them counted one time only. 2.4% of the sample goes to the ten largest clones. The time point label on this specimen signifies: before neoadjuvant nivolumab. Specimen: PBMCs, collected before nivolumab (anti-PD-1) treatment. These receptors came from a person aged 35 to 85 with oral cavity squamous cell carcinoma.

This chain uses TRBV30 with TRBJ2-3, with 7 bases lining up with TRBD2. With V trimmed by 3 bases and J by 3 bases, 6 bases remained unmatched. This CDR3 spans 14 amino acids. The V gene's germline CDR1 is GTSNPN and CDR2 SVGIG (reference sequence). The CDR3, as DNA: TGTGCCTGGAGAGGACTAGTCGGGACAGATACGCAGTATTTT. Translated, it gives CAWRGLVGTDTQYF.

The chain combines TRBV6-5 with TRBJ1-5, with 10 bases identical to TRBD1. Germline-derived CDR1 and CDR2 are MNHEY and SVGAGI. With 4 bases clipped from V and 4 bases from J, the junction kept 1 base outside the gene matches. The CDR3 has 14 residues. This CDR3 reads CASSWTGGNQPQHF. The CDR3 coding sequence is TGTGCCAGCAGTTGGACAGGGGGAAATCAGCCCCAGCATTTT.

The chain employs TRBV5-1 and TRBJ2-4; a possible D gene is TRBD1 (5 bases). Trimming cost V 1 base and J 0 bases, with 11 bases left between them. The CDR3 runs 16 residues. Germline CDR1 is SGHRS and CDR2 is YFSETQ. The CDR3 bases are TGCGCCAGCAGCTTGCTGGGGCTCCTAGCCAAAAACATTCAGTACTTC. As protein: CASSLLGLLAKNIQYF.

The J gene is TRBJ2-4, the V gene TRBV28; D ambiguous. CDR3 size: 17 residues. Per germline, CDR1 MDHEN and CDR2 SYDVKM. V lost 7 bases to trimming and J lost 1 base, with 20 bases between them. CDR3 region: CASIPDSKFEAKNIQYF. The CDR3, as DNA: TGTGCCAGCATCCCGGATAGCAAGTTCGAGGCCAAAAACATTCAGTACTTC.

CDR3 in DNA: TGCGCCAGCAGCGAAAGGACAGGGATGGTCACTGAAGCTTTCTTT. Amino acid sequence: CASSERTGMVTEAFF. The rearrangement links TRBV5-1 to TRBJ1-1; TRBD1 matches 8 bases. The CDR3 covers 15 residues. Per germline, CDR1 SGHRS and CDR2 YFSETQ. The V gene end was trimmed by 4 bases and the J gene end by 4 bases; junction bases not matched to a gene: 9. Variable domain in full (rest from reference TRBV5-1 and TRBJ1-1): KAGVTQTPRYLIKTRGQQVTLSCSPISGHRSVSWYQQTPGQGLQFLFEYFSETQRNKGNFPGRFSGRQFSNSRSEMNVSTLELGDSALYLCASSERTGMVTEAFFGQGTRLTVV.

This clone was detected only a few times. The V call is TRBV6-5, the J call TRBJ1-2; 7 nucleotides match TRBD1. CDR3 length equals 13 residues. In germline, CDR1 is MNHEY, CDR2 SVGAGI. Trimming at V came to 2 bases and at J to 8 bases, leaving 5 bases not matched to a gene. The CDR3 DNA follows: TGTGCCAGCAGTTACCACAGGGGCGTGGGCTACACCTTC. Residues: CASSYHRGVGYTF.

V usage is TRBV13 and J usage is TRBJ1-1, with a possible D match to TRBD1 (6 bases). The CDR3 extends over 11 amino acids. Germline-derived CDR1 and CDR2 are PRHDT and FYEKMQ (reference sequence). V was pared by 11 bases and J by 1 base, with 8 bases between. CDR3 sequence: CAAGENTEAFF. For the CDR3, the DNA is TGTGCCGCAGGGGAGAACACTGAAGCTTTCTTT.

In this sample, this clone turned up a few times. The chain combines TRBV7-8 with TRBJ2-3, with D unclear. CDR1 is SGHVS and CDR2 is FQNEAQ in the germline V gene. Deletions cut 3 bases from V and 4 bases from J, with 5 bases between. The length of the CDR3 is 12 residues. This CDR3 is CASSFVADTQYF. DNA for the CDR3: TGTGCCAGCAGCTTCGTAGCAGATACGCAGTATTTT.

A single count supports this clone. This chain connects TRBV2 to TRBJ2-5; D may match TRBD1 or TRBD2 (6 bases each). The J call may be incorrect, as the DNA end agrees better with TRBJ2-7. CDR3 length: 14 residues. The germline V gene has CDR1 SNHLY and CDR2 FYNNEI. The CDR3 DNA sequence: TGTGCCAGCAAGGGGGGAGTTACCTTCTACGAGCAGTACTTC. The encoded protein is CASKGGVTFYEQYF.

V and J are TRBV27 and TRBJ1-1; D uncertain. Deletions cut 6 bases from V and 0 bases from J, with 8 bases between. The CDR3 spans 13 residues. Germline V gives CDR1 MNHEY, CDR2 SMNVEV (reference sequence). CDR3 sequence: CASSRRVNTEAFF. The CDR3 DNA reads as TGTGCCAGCAGCCGCCGAGTGAACACTGAAGCTTTCTTT.

The CDR3 region is CASSTGQVSEQYF. The CDR3 coding sequence is TGTGCCAGCAGTACGGGACAGGTCTCCGAGCAGTACTTC. The V call is TRBV6-1, the J call TRBJ2-7; 8 nucleotides align to TRBD1. The CDR3 spans 13 residues. Germline CDR1 reads MNHNS; CDR2 reads SASEGT. J was trimmed by 6 bases and V by 5 bases; bases with no gene match: 6.

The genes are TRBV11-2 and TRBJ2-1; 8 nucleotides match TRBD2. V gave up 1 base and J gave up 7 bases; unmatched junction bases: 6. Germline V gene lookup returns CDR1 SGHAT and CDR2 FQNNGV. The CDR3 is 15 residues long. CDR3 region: CASSLAGGPGNEQFF. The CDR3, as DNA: TGTGCCAGCAGCTTAGCGGGAGGGCCGGGGAATGAGCAGTTCTTC.

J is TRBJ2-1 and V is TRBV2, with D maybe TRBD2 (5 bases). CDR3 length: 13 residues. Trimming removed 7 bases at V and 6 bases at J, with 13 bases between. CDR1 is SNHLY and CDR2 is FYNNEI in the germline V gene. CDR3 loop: CASTGGLSNEQFF. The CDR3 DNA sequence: TGTGCCAGCACGGGCGGGCTGAGCAATGAGCAGTTCTTC. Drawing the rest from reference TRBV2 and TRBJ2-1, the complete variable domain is EPEVTQTPSHQVTQMGQEVILRCVPISNHLYFYWYRQILGQKVEFLVSFYNNEISEKSEIFDDQFSVERPDGSNFTLKIRSTKLEDSAMYFCASTGGLSNEQFFGPGTRLTVL.

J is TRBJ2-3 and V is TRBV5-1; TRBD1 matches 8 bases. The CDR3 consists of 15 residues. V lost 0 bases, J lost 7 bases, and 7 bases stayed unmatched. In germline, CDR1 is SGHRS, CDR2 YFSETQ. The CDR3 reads CASSLGGQGRHTQYF. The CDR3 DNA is TGCGCCAGCAGCTTGGGAGGACAGGGTAGACATACGCAGTATTTT. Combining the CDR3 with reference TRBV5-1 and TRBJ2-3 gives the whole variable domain KAGVTQTPRYLIKTRGQQVTLSCSPISGHRSVSWYQQTPGQGLQFLFEYFSETQRNKGNFPGRFSGRQFSNSRSEMNVSTLELGDSALYLCASSLGGQGRHTQYFGPGTRLTVL.

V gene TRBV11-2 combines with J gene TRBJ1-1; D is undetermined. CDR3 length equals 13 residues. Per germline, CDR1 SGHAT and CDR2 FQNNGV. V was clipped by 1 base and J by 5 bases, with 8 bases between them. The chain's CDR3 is CASSLGIRTEAFF. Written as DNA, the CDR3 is TGTGCCAGCAGCTTAGGTATTAGGACTGAAGCTTTCTTT.

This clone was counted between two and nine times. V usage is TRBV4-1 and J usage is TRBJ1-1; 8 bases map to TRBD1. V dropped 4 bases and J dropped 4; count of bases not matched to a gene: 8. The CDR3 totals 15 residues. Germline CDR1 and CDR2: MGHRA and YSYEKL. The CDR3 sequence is CASSLDRGRSTEAFF. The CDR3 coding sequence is TGCGCCAGCAGCCTTGACAGGGGTAGGAGCACTGAAGCTTTCTTT.

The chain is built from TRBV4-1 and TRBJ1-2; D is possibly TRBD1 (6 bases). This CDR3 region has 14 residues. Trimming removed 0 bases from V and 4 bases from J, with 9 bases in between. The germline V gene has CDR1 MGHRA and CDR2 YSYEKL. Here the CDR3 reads CASSQDQGGYGYTF. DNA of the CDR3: TGCGCCAGCAGCCAAGATCAAGGGGGCTATGGCTACACCTTC.

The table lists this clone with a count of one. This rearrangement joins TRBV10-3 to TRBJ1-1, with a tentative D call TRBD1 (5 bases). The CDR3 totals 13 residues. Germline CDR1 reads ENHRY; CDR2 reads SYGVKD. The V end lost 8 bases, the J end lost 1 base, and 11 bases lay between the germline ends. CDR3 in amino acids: CAISEGRNTEAFF. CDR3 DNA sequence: TGTGCCATCTCGGAGGGGCGGAACACTGAAGCTTTCTTT.

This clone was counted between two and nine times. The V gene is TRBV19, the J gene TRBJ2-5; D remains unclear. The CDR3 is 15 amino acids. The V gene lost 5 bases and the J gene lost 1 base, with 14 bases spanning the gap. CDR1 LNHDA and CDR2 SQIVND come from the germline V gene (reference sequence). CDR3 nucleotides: TGTGCCAGTAGTCCAGTTGGTAGCCCCCAAGAGACCCAGTACTTC. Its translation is CASSPVGSPQETQYF. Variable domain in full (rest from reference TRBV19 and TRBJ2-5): DGGITQSPKYLFRKEGQNVTLSCEQNLNHDAMYWYRQDPGQGLRLIYYSQIVNDFQKGDIAEGYSVSREKKESFPLTVTSAQKNPTAFYLCASSPVGSPQETQYFGPGTRLLVL.

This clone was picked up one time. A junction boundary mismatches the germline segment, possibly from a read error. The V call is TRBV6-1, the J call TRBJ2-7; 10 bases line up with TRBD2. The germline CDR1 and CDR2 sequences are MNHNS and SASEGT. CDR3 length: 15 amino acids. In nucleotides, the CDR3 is TGTGCCAGCAGTGGCCTGAGAATAGCGGGAGGCGAGGAGTACTTC. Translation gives CASSGLRIAGGEEYF.

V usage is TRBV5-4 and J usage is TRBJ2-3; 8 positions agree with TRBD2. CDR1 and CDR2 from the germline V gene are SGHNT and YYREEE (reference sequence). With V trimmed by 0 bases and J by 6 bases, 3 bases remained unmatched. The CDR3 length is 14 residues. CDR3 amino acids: CASSLGLAGDTQYF. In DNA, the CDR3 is TGTGCCAGCAGCTTGGGGTTAGCGGGGGATACGCAGTATTTT.

CDR3 sequence: CASSYDGSSYEQYF. The CDR3 DNA is TGTGCCAGCAGTTACGACGGGAGCTCCTACGAGCAGTACTTC. This sequence joins TRBV6-5 and TRBJ2-7; tentatively, D is TRBD2 (6 bases). Per the germline V gene, CDR1 is MNHEY and CDR2 is SVGAGI. This CDR3 contains 14 residues. V was shortened by 2 bases and J by 0 bases, with 8 bases between the two germline ends.

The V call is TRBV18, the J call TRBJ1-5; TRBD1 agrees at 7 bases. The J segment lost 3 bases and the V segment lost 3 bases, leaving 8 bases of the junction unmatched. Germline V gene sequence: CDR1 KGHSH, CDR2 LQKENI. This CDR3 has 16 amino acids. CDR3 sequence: CASSPRGTVINQPQHF. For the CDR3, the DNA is TGTGCCAGCTCACCGAGAGGGACAGTTATCAATCAGCCCCAGCATTTT.

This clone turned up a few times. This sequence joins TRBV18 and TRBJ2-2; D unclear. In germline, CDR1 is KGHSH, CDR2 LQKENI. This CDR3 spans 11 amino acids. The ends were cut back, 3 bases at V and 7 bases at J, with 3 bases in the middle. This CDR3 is CASSPGGELFF. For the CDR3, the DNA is TGTGCCAGCTCACCGGGCGGGGAGCTGTTTTTT.

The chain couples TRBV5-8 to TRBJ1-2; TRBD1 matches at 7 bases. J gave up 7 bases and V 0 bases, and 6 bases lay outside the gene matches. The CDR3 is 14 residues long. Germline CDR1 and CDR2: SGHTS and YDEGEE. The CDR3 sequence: CASSLEQGVGGYTF. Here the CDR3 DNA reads TGTGCCAGCAGCTTGGAGCAGGGGGTGGGTGGCTACACCTTC. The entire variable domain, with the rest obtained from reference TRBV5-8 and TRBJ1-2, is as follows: EAGVTQSPTHLIKTRGQQATLRCSPISGHTSVYWYQQALGLGLQFLLWYDEGEERNRGNFPPRFSGRQFPNYSSELNVNALELEDSALYLCASSLEQGVGGYTFGSGTRLTVV.

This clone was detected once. The CDR3 sequence is CASSPGATYGNTIYF. DNA for the CDR3: TGCGCCAGCAGCCCTGGTGCGACGTATGGAAACACCATATATTTT. V gene TRBV5-1 combines with J gene TRBJ1-3; no reliable D call. Germline V gene lookup returns CDR1 SGHRS and CDR2 YFSETQ. The V and J ends lost 4 bases and 3 bases respectively, with 14 bases between them. The CDR3 covers 15 residues.

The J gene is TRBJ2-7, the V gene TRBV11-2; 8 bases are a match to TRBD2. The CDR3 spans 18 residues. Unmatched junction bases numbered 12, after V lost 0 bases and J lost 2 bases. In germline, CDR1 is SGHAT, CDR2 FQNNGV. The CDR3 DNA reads TGTGCCAGCAGCTTAGAACGAGCGGGAGCCTCGAAGGCCTACGAGCAGTACTTC. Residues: CASSLERAGASKAYEQYF.

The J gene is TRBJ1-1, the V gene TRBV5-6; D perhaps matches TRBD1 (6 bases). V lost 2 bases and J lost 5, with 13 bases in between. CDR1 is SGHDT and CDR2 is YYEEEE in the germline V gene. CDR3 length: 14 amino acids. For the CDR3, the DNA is TGTGCCAGCAGCTTTACAGGGATTCGGACTGAAGCTTTCTTT. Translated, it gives CASSFTGIRTEAFF.